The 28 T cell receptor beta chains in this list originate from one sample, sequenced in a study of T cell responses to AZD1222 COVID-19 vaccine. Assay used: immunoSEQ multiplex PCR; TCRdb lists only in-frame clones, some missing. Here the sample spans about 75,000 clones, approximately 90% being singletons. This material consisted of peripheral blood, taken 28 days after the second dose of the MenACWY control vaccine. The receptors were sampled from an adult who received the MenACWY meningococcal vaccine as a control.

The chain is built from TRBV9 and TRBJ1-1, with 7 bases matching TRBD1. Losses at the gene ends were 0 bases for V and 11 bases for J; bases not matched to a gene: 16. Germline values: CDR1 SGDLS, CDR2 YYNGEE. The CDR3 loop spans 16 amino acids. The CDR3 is CASSVATGVRTEAAFF. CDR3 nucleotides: TGTGCCAGCAGCGTAGCTACAGGGGTCAGGACAGAAGCGGCTTTCTTT.

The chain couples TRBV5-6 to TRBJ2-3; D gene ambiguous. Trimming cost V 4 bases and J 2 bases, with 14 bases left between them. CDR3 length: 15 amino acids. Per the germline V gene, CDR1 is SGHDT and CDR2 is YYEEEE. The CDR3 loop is CASSVLVKNTDTQYF. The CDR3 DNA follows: TGTGCCAGCAGCGTACTTGTAAAAAACACAGATACGCAGTATTTT.

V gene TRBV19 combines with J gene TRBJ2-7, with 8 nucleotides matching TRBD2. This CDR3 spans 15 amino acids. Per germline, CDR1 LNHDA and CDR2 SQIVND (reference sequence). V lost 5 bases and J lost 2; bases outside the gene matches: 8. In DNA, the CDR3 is TGTGCCAGTAGTCTCTGGGCTAGCGGGCCCTACGAGCAGTACTTC. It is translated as CASSLWASGPYEQYF.

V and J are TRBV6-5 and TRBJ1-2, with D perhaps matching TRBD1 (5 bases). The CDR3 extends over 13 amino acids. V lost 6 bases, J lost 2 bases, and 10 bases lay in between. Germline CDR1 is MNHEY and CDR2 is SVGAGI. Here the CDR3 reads CASSLGRNYGYTF. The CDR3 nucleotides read TGTGCCAGCAGCTTGGGACGCAACTATGGCTACACCTTC.

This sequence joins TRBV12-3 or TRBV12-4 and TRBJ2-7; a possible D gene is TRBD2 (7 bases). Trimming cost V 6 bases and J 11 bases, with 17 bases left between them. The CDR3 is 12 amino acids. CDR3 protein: CASSLPSGGKYF. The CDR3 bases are TGTGCCAGCAGCTTGCCGTCGGGGGGCAAGTACTTC.

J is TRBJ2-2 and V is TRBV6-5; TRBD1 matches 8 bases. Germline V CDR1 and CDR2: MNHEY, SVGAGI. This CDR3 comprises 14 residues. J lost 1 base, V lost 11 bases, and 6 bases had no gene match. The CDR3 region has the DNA TGTGCCGGCGGACAGGGCCGGAACACCGGGGAGCTGTTTTTT. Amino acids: CAGGQGRNTGELFF.

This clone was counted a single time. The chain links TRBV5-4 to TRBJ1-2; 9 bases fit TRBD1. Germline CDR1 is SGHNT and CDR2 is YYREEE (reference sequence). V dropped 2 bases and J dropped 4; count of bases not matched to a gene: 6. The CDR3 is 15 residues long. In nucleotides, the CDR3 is TGTGCCAGCAGCTTAACCGGGACAGGGTCCTATGGCTACACCTTC. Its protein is CASSLTGTGSYGYTF.

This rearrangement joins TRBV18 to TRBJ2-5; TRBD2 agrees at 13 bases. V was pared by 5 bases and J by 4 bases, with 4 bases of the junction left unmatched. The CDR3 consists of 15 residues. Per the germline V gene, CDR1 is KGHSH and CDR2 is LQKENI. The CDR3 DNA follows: TGTGCCAGCTCATCCGGGACTAGCGGGGTAGAGACCCAGTACTTC. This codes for CASSSGTSGVETQYF.

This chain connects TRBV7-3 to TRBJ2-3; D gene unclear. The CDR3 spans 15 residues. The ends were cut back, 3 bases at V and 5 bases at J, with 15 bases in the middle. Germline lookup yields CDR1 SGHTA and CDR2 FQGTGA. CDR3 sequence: CASSFSRVVGDTQYF. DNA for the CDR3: TGTGCCAGCAGCTTCTCAAGGGTGGTTGGAGATACGCAGTATTTT.

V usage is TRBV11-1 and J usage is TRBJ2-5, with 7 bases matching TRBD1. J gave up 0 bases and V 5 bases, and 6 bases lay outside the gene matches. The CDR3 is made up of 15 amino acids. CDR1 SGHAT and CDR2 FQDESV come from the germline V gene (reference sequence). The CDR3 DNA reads TGTGCCAGCAGCGGGGACAGTTTGTACCAAGAGACCCAGTACTTC. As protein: CASSGDSLYQETQYF.

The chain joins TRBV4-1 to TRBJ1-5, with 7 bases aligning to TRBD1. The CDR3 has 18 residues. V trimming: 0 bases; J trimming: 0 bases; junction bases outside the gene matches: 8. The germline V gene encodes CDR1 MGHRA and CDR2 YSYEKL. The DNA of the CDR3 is TGCGCCAGCAGCCAAGATAAGACAGGGACATATAGCAATCAGCCCCAGCATTTT. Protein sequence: CASSQDKTGTYSNQPQHF.

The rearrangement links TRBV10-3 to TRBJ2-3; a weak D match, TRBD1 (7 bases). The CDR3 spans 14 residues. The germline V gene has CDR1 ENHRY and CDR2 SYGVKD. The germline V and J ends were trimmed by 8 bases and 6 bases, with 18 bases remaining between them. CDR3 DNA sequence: TGTGCCATCTCGGCCAGGGGGGAGTCGGATACGCAGTATTTT. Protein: CAISARGESDTQYF.

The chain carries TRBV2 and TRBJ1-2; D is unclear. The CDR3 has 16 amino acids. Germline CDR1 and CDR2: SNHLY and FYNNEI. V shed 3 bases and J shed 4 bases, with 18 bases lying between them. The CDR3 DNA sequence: TGTGCCAGCAGTGATGGAGGGCGAACCACGGGCTATGGCTACACCTTC. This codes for CASSDGGRTTGYGYTF.

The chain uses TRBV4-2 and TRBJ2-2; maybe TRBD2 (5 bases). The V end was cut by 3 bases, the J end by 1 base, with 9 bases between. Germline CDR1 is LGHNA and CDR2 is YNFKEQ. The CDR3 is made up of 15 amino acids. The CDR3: CASSHGEMNTGELFF. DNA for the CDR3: TGTGCCAGCAGCCACGGGGAGATGAACACCGGGGAGCTGTTTTTT.

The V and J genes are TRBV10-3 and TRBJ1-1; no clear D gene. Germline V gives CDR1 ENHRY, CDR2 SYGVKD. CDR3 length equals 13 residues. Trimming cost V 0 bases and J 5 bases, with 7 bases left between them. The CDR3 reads CAISESSSTEAFF. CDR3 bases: TGTGCCATCAGTGAGTCCAGCTCAACTGAAGCTTTCTTT.

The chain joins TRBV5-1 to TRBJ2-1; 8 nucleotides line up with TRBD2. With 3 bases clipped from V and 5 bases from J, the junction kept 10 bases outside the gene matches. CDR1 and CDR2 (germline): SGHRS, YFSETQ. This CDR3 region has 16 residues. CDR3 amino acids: CASSSQGGGQNNEQFF. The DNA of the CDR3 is TGCGCCAGCAGCTCCCAGGGCGGGGGGCAGAACAATGAGCAGTTCTTC.

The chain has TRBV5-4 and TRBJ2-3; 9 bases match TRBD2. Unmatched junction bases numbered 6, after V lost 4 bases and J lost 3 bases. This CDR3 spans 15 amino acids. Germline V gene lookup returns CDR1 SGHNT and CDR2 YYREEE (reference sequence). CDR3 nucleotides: TGTGCCAGCAGCCCGCCGACTAGCGGTACAGATACGCAGTATTTT. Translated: CASSPPTSGTDTQYF.

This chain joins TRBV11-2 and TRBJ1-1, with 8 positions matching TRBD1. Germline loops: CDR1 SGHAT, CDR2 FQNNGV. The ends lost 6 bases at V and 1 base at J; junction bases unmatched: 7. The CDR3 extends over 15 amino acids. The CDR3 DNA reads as TGTGCCAGCAGTCGAGAGGGGACAGGGAACACTGAAGCTTTCTTT. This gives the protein CASSREGTGNTEAFF.

The CDR3 is CASSGSGQGTYEQYF. CDR3 in DNA: TGTGCCAGCAGTGGGTCCGGACAGGGGACCTACGAGCAGTACTTC. This rearrangement joins TRBV27 to TRBJ2-7, with 9 bases fitting TRBD1. Germline CDR1 and CDR2: MNHEY and SMNVEV (reference sequence). The trim removed 5 bases at V and 2 bases at J, leaving 7 bases unmatched. This CDR3 region has 15 residues.

CDR3 loop: CASSSSSGAHNEQFF. The CDR3, as DNA: TGTGCCAGCAGCTCCTCCTCCGGGGCCCACAATGAGCAGTTCTTC. The chain couples TRBV11-1 to TRBJ2-1, with D perhaps assigned TRBD1 or TRBD2 (5 bases each). The CDR3 runs to 15 residues. Germline loops: CDR1 SGHAT, CDR2 FQDESV (reference sequence). The ends were cut back, 4 bases at V and 5 bases at J, with 15 bases in the middle. The full variable domain, rest sourced from reference TRBV11-1 and TRBJ2-1, is EAEVAQSPRYKITEKSQAVAFWCDPISGHATLYWYRQILGQGPELLVQFQDESVVDDSQLPKDRFSAERLKGVDSTLKIQPAELGDSAMYLCASSSSSGAHNEQFFGPGTRLTVL.

The CDR3 bases are TGTGCCAGCAGCCCTCGTCCCAATCAGCCCCAGCATTTT. Amino acids: CASSPRPNQPQHF. The chain recombines TRBV5-8 with TRBJ1-5; no clear D gene. The CDR3 runs to 13 residues. The germline V and J ends were trimmed by 4 bases and 3 bases, with 8 bases remaining between them. Germline assignment: CDR1 SGHTS and CDR2 YDEGEE. Full variable domain (rest looked up from reference TRBV5-8 and TRBJ1-5): EAGVTQSPTHLIKTRGQQATLRCSPISGHTSVYWYQQALGLGLQFLLWYDEGEERNRGNFPPRFSGRQFPNYSSELNVNALELEDSALYLCASSPRPNQPQHFGDGTRLSIL.

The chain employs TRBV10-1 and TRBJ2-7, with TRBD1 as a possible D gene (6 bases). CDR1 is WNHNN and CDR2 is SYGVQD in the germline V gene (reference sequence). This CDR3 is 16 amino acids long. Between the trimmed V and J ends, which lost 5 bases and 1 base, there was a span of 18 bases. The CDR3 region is CASSKGRRDTSYEQYF. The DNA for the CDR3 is TGCGCCAGCAGTAAGGGAAGACGGGACACTTCCTACGAGCAGTACTTC.

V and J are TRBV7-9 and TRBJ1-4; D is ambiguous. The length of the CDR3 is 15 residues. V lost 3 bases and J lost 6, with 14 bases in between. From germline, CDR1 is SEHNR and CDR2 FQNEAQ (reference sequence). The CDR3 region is CASSLGQVPDEKLFF. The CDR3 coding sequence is TGTGCCAGCAGCTTGGGCCAGGTGCCGGATGAAAAACTGTTTTTT.

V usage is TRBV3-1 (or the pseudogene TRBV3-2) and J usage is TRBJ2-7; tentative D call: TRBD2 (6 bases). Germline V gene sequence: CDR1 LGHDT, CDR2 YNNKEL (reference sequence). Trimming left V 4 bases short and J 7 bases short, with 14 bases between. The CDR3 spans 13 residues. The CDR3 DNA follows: TGTGCCAGCAGCCGGACCTTACGGGGGGAGCAGTACTTC. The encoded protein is CASSRTLRGEQYF.

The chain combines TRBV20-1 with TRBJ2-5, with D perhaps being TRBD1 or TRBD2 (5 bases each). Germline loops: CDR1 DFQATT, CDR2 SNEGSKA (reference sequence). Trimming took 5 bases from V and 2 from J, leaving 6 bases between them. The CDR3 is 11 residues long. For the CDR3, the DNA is TGCAGTGCTTGGGGGCAAGAGACCCAGTACTTC. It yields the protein CSAWGQETQYF.

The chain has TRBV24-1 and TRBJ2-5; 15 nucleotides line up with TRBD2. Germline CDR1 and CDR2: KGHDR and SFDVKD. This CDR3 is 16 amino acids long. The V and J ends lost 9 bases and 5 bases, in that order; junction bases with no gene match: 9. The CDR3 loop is CATPGLAGGPNETQYF. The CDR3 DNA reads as TGTGCCACCCCCGGACTAGCGGGGGGGCCTAACGAGACCCAGTACTTC.

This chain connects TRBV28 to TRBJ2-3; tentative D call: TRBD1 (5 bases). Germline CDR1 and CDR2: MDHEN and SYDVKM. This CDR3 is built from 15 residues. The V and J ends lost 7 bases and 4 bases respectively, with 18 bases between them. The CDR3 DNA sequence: TGTGCCAGCAATTCAGGAGACAGATACCCAGATACGCAGTATTTT. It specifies CASNSGDRYPDTQYF. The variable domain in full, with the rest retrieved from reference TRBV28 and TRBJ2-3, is DVKVTQSSRYLVKRTGEKVFLECVQDMDHENMFWYRQDPGLGLRLIYFSYDVKMKEKGDIPEGYSVSREKKERFSLILESASTNQTSMYLCASNSGDRYPDTQYFGPGTRLTVL.

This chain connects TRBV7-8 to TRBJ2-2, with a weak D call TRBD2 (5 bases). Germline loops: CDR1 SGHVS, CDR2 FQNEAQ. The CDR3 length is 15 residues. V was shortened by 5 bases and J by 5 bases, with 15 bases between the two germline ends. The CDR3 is CASSPQSWETGELFF. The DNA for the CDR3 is TGTGCCAGCAGCCCGCAGAGTTGGGAGACCGGGGAGCTGTTTTTT.